Below, 8 T cell receptor beta chains from the same sample are listed, as sequenced in a study of blood T cells in healthy people across ages. Then a second PCR, running about 6 to 12 cycles, was carried out with a sample-barcoded 5' primer and a J-beta primer mix. TCRdb fed the 5' RACE reads into MiXCR, producing one record per CDR3 protein. The sample holds over a million distinct CDR3 sequences, under 30% seen once. The sample was also reused in another study, on T cells of mothers and their children.

Specimen: blood. The source is a girl aged 2 to 10 in good health.

This clonotype was counted between two and nine times. V usage is TRBV5-1 and J usage is TRBJ2-5; the D gene is possibly TRBD2 (5 bases). Germline CDR1 and CDR2: SGHRS and YFSETQ. Trimming removed 6 bases from V and 4 bases from J, with 16 bases in between. The CDR3 is 14 amino acids. The CDR3 sequence is CASKPLPAGETQYF. CDR3 bases: TGCGCCAGCAAACCCCTACCCGCGGGAGAGACCCAGTACTTC.

The gene calls are TRBV5-1 and TRBJ2-6, with D unresolved. V shed 1 base and J shed 2 bases, with 13 bases lying between them. The CDR3 has 17 residues. CDR1 SGHRS and CDR2 YFSETQ come from the germline V gene. CDR3 bases: TGCGCCAGCAGCTTGACCGCTGATCCTCCTGGGGCCAACGTCCTGACTTTC. Its protein product is CASSLTADPPGANVLTF.

The V gene is TRBV29-1, the J gene TRBJ2-5, with 7 bases identical to TRBD1. Germline loops: CDR1 SQVTM, CDR2 ANQGSEA. The CDR3 contains 15 residues. V shed 6 bases and J 5 bases; nucleotides not matched to a gene: 15. The CDR3 DNA reads TGCAGCGTAAACCTCGCCCAACAGGGGTGGGAGACCCAGTACTTC. It translates to CSVNLAQQGWETQYF.

In its sample, this clonotype was seen many times. The gene calls are TRBV6-2 or TRBV6-3 and TRBJ1-1; 7 bases line up with TRBD1. CDR3 length: 14 amino acids. CDR1 and CDR2 from the germline V gene are MNHEY and SVGEGT. J was trimmed by 9 bases and V by 10 bases; bases with no gene match: 17. This CDR3 reads CATRTPGRGSQAFF. The CDR3, as DNA: TGTGCCACACGGACACCGGGCAGGGGGAGTCAAGCTTTCTTT.

J is TRBJ1-5 and V is TRBV4-3; 8 bases line up with TRBD1. Trimming cost V 1 base and J 6 bases; bases outside gene matches: 5. The length of the CDR3 is 15 residues. Germline CDR1 and CDR2: LGHNA and YSLEER. CDR3 bases: TGCGCCAGCAGCCAAGTTTACAGGGGGGGTCAGCCCCAGCATTTT. Protein sequence: CASSQVYRGGQPQHF.

This clonotype was observed a few times. This sequence joins TRBV5-1 and TRBJ2-3; no definite D call. From germline, CDR1 is SGHRS and CDR2 YFSETQ. Trimming removed 5 bases from V and 1 base from J, with 11 bases in between. There are 14 residues in the CDR3. This CDR3 reads CASRGRYGTDTQYF. The CDR3 coding sequence is TGCGCCAGCAGGGGTAGATATGGCACAGATACGCAGTATTTT.

The chain recombines TRBV5-1 with TRBJ2-1; a possible D gene is TRBD2 (6 bases). CDR1 SGHRS and CDR2 YFSETQ come from the germline V gene. Trimming removed 0 bases at V and 3 bases at J, with 16 bases between. The CDR3 contains 17 residues. The CDR3 region is CASSLGFSGPSYNEQFF. The CDR3 nucleotides read TGCGCCAGCAGCTTGGGGTTCAGCGGGCCAAGCTACAATGAGCAGTTCTTC.

The chain employs TRBV4-2 and TRBJ1-4; 9 nucleotides line up with TRBD1. This CDR3 has 17 amino acids. With 4 bases clipped from V and 0 bases from J, the junction kept 6 bases outside the gene matches. Germline assignment: CDR1 LGHNA and CDR2 YNFKEQ. The chain's CDR3 is CASSPWTGVATNEKLFF. The CDR3 nucleotides are TGTGCCAGCAGCCCTTGGACAGGGGTTGCAACTAATGAAAAACTGTTTTTT.